This T cell receptor (beta chain) was identified in a study of type 1 regulatory T cells. Study details: This in vitro CD4 product, T-allo10, is enriched for Tr1 cells and alloantigen-specific. Study outcomes and limitations: Tr1 cells had a more restricted TCR repertoire than non-Tr1 cells.

TCRdb processed the reads anew with MiXCR; each CDR3 protein has one entry. The table has tens of thousands of distinct CDR3 sequences, under 25% seen once. CDR3 length equals 11 residues. V was trimmed by 1 base and J by 13 bases, leaving 10 bases between them. Comment on this clonotype: Its target is unknown.

What was sequenced was cultured type 1 regulatory T (Tr1) cells, either the whole culture or a sorted fraction (not recorded which). This receptor was taken from a human donor in good health. The chain uses TRBV12-3 or TRBV12-4 and TRBJ1-2; tentatively, D is TRBD1 (5 bases). The CDR3 is CASSLVAGITF. The CDR3 DNA reads as TGTGCCAGCAGTTTAGTGGCAGGGATCACCTTC.